This T cell receptor (beta chain) derives from a study of Graves' ophthalmopathy and Graves' hyperthyroidism. There are many counts of this clonotype. Beta-chain TCR CDR3 regions were amplified from RNA transcripts. The library came from an HTBI-primed first-round RT-PCR and a second-round multiplex PCR. TCRdb independently ran MiXCR on the multiplex PCR reads; one entry per CDR3 protein. The repertoire holds about 370,000 distinct CDR3 sequences, approximately 18% seen once, with roughly 2.6% in the top ten. CDR3 size: 17 residues. V shed 0 bases, J shed 2 bases, and the junction held 8 bases outside the gene matches. Germline V gene data show CDR1 as LGHNA and CDR2 as YNFKEQ.

The source of this sequence is an adult woman with stable Graves' hyperthyroidism. This chain uses TRBV4-2 with TRBJ2-5; 8 positions agree with TRBD2. Specimen: peripheral blood. The CDR3 loop reads CASSQELGGGLQETQYF. The CDR3 DNA sequence: TGTGCCAGCAGCCAAGAGCTTGGCGGGGGGTTACAAGAGACCCAGTACTTC.